This entry lists 4 T cell receptor beta chains sequenced from one sample in a study of blood T cell repertoires in COVID-19 (dated by TCRdb to the early 2020s). The library was obtained by the immunoSEQ multiplex PCR assay. TCRdb mirrors the immuneACCESS table, restricted to in-frame sequences. Some clones are absent from its copies; in checked studies, under half trace to an unresolved V gene, and the reason for the others is unknown. This sample comprises roughly 120,000 clones, 65% to 80% of them detected only once. The ten largest clonotypes hold 0.65% to 0.95% of the sample. The sample was peripheral blood. The source is a human donor with acute or convalescent COVID-19. The donor label of this sample is uncertain.

The rearrangement links TRBV2 to TRBJ1-6; a weak D match, TRBD1 (5 bases). Germline CDR1 is SNHLY and CDR2 is FYNNEI. Trimming cost V 7 bases and J 3 bases, with 16 bases left between them. This CDR3 has 16 residues. This CDR3 is CASTRDGGVYNSPLHF. The CDR3 DNA sequence: TGTGCCAGCACCCGGGACGGGGGAGTCTATAATTCACCCCTCCACTTT.

This clone was picked up one time. The rearrangement links TRBV27 to TRBJ1-4; D call uncertain. Trimming left V 7 bases short and J 7 bases short, with 19 bases between. The CDR3 runs 15 residues. Looked up from germline, CDR1 is MNHEY and CDR2 is SMNVEV (reference sequence). CDR3 nucleotides: TGTGCCAGCACCCCCCACCGGGAAGGTGCTGAAAAACTGTTTTTT. Its translation is CASTPHREGAEKLFF.

The chain couples TRBV5-1 to TRBJ2-2; 10 nucleotides agree with TRBD1. V shed 5 bases and J 5 bases; nucleotides not matched to a gene: 3. This CDR3 is 14 amino acids long. Germline V gene lookup returns CDR1 SGHRS and CDR2 YFSETQ. The CDR3 loop reads CASRDRGLTGELFF. CDR3 nucleotides: TGCGCCAGCAGAGACAGGGGGCTAACCGGGGAGCTGTTTTTT.

This clone was found a few times. The rearrangement links TRBV7-9 to TRBJ1-2; possible D gene TRBD1, 6 bases. CDR3 length: 16 residues. V was pared by 5 bases and J by 8 bases, with 24 bases between. Germline-derived CDR1 and CDR2 are SEHNR and FQNEAQ (reference sequence). Here the CDR3 DNA reads TGTGCCAGCAGCGCGGACAGACTATCGATTATATGGGGCTACACCTTC. As protein: CASSADRLSIIWGYTF. The full variable domain, rest sourced from reference TRBV7-9 and TRBJ1-2, is DTGVSQNPRHKITKRGQNVTFRCDPISEHNRLYWYRQTLGQGPEFLTYFQNEAQLEKSRLLSDRFSAERPKGSFSTLEIQRTEQGDSAMYLCASSADRLSIIWGYTFGSGTRLTVV.